This T cell receptor (beta chain) was retrieved from a study of cytomegalovirus exposure and HLA in healthy donors. Overall study findings and caveats: The study recorded fewer than 200 TCR beta chains that were cytomegalovirus-associated. Later analysis demonstrated an association between a missense DCLRE1C variant and TCR beta V- and J-gene trimming. Reportedly, TCR beta sequences accurately predicted HLA-A and HLA-B alleles in most subjects.

The PCR contained 60 Vbeta and 13 Jbeta primers. The method was immunoSEQ multiplex PCR; TCRdb's version includes in-frame clones alone and lacks a portion of them. Its table records some 60,000 clones. CDR1 is MNHEY and CDR2 is SVGAGI in the germline V gene. V was trimmed by 6 bases and J by 0 bases, leaving 8 bases between them. CDR3 size: 14 residues. A remark on this clone: Antigen unknown.

The V call is TRBV6-5, the J call TRBJ1-4, with a weak D call TRBD1 (6 bases). Source material: PBMCs. The TCR originated in a man aged 30-40 years in good health and CMV-seropositive. The chain's CDR3 is CASRDSATNEKLFF. CDR3 nucleotides: TGTGCCAGCAGGGACAGCGCAACTAATGAAAAACTGTTTTTT.